Included here is one TCR beta chain sequence, with context. Its antigen is undetermined. The CDR3 runs 14 residues. Trimming pared 2 bases from V and 0 bases from J, leaving 6 bases between. Germline loops: CDR1 SGHTA, CDR2 FQGNSA. Here immunoSEQ multiplex PCR was the method, and the copy in TCRdb shows in-frame clones only, minus some. The sample includes 9,000 to 13,000 clones, roughly 72% of them seen just once. The sample is drawn from a study of PD-1 blockade in classical Hodgkin lymphoma. Study-level information: Patients had nivolumab dosed at 3 mg/kg, delivered intravenously every 2 weeks. Study-level findings and limits: Reports described newly diagnosed patients as having lower baseline TCR diversity than healthy donors. Diversity similar to that of newly diagnosed patients was seen at baseline in complete responders.

Time point described: cycle 4 day 1 (C4D1), after more than five weeks of nivolumab. After autologous stem cell transplantation all patients relapsed, and prior brentuximab vedotin exposure differed between cohorts. With magnetic negative selection, CD4+ T cells were purified from PBMCs that had been thawed. This specimen was CD4+ T cells from blood, taken before the fourth cycle of nivolumab. The rearrangement links TRBV7-2 to TRBJ2-3; D is undetermined. The receptor was derived from a human donor with classical Hodgkin lymphoma. CDR3 region: CASSLWPSTDTQYF. The DNA for the CDR3 is TGTGCCAGCAGCTTATGGCCTAGCACAGATACGCAGTATTTT.